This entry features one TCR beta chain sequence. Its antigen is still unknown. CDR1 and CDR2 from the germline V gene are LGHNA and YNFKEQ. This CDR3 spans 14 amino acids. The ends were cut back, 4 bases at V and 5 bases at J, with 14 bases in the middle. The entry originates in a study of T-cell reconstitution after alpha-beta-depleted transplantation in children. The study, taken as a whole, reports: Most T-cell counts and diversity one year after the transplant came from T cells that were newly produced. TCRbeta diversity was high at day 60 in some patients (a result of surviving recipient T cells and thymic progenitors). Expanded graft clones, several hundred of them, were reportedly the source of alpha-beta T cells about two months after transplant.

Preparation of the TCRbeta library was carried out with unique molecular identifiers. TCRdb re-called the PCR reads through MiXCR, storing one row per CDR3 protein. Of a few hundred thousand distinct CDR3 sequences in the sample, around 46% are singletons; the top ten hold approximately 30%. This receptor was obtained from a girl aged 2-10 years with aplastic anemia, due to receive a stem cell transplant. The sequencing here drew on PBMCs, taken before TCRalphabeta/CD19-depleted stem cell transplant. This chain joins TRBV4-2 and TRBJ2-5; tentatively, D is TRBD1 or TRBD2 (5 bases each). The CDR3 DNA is TGTGCCAGCAGCCCGGGACCGATGGGGGAGACCCAGTACTTC. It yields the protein CASSPGPMGETQYF.